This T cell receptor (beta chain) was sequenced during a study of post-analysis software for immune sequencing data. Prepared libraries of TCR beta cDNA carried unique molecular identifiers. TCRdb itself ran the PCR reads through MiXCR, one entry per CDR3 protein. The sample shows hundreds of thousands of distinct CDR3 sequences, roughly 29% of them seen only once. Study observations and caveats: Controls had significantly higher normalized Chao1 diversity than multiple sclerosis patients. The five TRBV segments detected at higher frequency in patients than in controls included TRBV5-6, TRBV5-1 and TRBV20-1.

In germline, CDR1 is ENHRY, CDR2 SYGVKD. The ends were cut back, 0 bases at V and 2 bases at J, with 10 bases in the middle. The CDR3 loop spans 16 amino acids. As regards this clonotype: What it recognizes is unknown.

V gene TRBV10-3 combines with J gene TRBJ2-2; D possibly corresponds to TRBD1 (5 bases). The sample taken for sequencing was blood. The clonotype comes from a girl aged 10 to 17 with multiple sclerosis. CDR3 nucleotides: TGTGCCATCAGTGAGTCCAGGGCAACCAACACCGGGGAGCTGTTTTTT. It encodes CAISESRATNTGELFF.